This T cell receptor beta chain was documented in a study of blood T cells in healthy people across ages. Findings and caveats of the study: What prevented conclusive comparison of naive and antigen-experienced cells was that PBMCs were unsorted.

About this clonotype: Its cognate antigen is unknown.

With a J-beta primer mix and a sample-barcoded 5' primer, a second PCR ran roughly 6 to 11 cycles. TCRdb re-called the 5' RACE reads through MiXCR, storing one row per CDR3 protein. The sample includes hundreds of thousands of distinct CDR3 sequences, 58% of them seen just once. CDR1 and CDR2 (germline): MNHEY, SVGAGI. The length of the CDR3 is 15 residues. Trimming shortened V by 6 bases and J by 0 bases, and 14 bases separated the two germline ends. Sample: blood. The origin of this receptor is a man aged 55 to 70 in good health. This chain joins TRBV6-5 and TRBJ1-2; a possible D gene is TRBD1 (5 bases). CDR3: CASRKQGTANYGYTF. CDR3 sequence (DNA): TGTGCCAGCAGAAAGCAGGGAACAGCTAACTATGGCTACACCTTC.